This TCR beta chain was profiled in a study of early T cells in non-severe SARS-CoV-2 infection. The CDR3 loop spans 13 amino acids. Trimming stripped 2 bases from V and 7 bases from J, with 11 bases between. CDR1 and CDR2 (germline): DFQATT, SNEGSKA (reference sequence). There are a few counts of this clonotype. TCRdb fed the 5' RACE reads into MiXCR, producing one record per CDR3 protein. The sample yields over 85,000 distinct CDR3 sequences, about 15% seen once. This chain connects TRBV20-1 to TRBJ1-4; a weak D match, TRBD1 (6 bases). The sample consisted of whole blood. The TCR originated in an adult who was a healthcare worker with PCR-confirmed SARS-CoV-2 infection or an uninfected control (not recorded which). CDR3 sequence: CSARIGQLEKLFF. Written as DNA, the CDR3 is TGCAGTGCTAGAATAGGACAGCTTGAAAAACTGTTTTTT.